This T cell receptor (beta chain) was retrieved from a study of post-analysis software for immune sequencing data. Study in general: The disease courses covered relapsing-remitting, secondary progressive and progressive-relapsing multiple sclerosis. Whole-study results and caveats: Patients carried a handful of TRBV segments more frequently than controls did, and TRBV5-6, TRBV5-1 and TRBV20-1 were among them.

Trimming cost V 4 bases and J 0 bases, with 13 bases left between them. This CDR3 comprises 15 residues. Incorporated into the TCR beta cDNA libraries were unique molecular identifiers, which served to reduce PCR and sequencing biases. TCRdb independently ran MiXCR on the PCR reads; one entry per CDR3 protein. The sample has about 820,000 distinct CDR3 sequences, 53% seen once. In the case of this clonotype: The antigen is not known.

The chain combines TRBV12-3 or TRBV12-4 with TRBJ2-7; possible D gene TRBD2, 6 bases. The sequence derives from a girl aged 10 to 17 with multiple sclerosis. The sample comprised blood. CDR3: CASSSSWRGSYEQYF. The CDR3 DNA reads TGTGCCAGCAGTTCCTCATGGCGGGGCTCCTACGAGCAGTACTTC.